One and the same sample provided the 29 T cell receptor beta chains below, sequenced in a study of blood T cell repertoires in COVID-19. TCRdb keeps only in-frame clones here, not all; method: immunoSEQ multiplex PCR. The table includes some 200,000 clones, 75% to 90% detected once. Source material: PBMCs or T cells enriched from blood (not recorded which). The receptors here all came from a woman aged 40 to 50 with acute COVID-19.

This clone was recorded only once. This chain connects TRBV2 to TRBJ1-2; no reliable D call. Germline loops: CDR1 SNHLY, CDR2 FYNNEI. V lost 6 bases, J lost 4 bases, and 18 bases lay in between. This CDR3 comprises 15 residues. CDR3 bases: TGTGCCAGCAGAGAACAATTAGCAAGTAGCTATGGCTACACCTTC. As protein: CASREQLASSYGYTF.

V is TRBV11-2 and J is TRBJ1-1; 7 bases are a match to TRBD1. After removal of 2 bases from V and 6 bases from J, the junction contained 9 bases not matched to a gene. The CDR3 contains 15 residues. Germline V gene sequence: CDR1 SGHAT, CDR2 FQNNGV. CDR3 loop: CASSLTGTAGAEAFF. CDR3 nucleotides: TGTGCCAGCAGCTTAACCGGGACAGCGGGCGCTGAAGCTTTCTTT. The variable domain in full, with the rest retrieved from reference TRBV11-2 and TRBJ1-1, is EAGVAQSPRYKIIEKRQSVAFWCNPISGHATLYWYQQILGQGPKLLIQFQNNGVVDDSQLPKDRFSAERLKGVDSTLKIQPAKLEDSAVYLCASSLTGTAGAEAFFGQGTRLTVV.

The chain recombines TRBV5-1 with TRBJ1-2; D is undetermined. V dropped 0 bases and J dropped 10 bases, with 10 bases sitting between them. The CDR3 covers 12 residues. The V gene's germline CDR1 is SGHRS and CDR2 YFSETQ. The CDR3 DNA reads as TGCGCCAGCAGCTTGGATGGTCAGGACTACACCTTC. Amino acid sequence: CASSLDGQDYTF. The complete variable domain, with remaining parts taken from reference TRBV5-1 and TRBJ1-2, reads KAGVTQTPRYLIKTRGQQVTLSCSPISGHRSVSWYQQTPGQGLQFLFEYFSETQRNKGNFPGRFSGRQFSNSRSEMNVSTLELGDSALYLCASSLDGQDYTFGSGTRLTVV.

The rearrangement joins TRBV27 to TRBJ2-7; perhaps TRBD1 as D (5 bases). The CDR3 contains 14 residues. Germline loops: CDR1 MNHEY, CDR2 SMNVEV (reference sequence). V was shortened by 4 bases and J by 3 bases, with 13 bases between the two germline ends. The CDR3 protein is CASSSNYDSYEQYF. Here the CDR3 DNA reads TGTGCCAGCAGTTCGAACTACGACAGCTACGAGCAGTACTTC.

The genes are TRBV4-3 and TRBJ1-4; tentatively, D is TRBD1 (6 bases). Looked up from germline, CDR1 is LGHNA and CDR2 is YSLEER. This CDR3 region has 16 residues. Trimming cost V 3 bases and J 2 bases, with 13 bases left between them. The CDR3 bases are TGCGCCAGCAGCCAGGTTACAGGGTCCACTAATGAAAAACTGTTTTTT. This sequence encodes CASSQVTGSTNEKLFF.

This clone came up a few times. The rearrangement joins TRBV3-1 (or the pseudogene TRBV3-2) to TRBJ1-1, with TRBD1 as a possible D gene (6 bases). CDR3 length equals 14 residues. V dropped 4 bases and J dropped 4 bases, with 13 bases sitting between them. The V gene's germline CDR1 is LGHDT and CDR2 YNNKEL (reference sequence). The CDR3 nucleotides are TGTGCCAGCAGCCGAGGGGACACGAGCACTGAAGCTTTCTTT. It specifies CASSRGDTSTEAFF.

V and J are TRBV9 and TRBJ2-2; TRBD1 aligns across 7 bases. The J segment lost 7 bases and the V segment lost 4 bases, leaving 7 bases of the junction unmatched. Germline V gene sequence: CDR1 SGDLS, CDR2 YYNGEE. The CDR3 contains 14 residues. CDR3 coding DNA: TGTGCCAGCAGCCTAACAGGGGCAGGCGGGGAGCTGTTTTTT. Translated: CASSLTGAGGELFF.

V and J are TRBV27 and TRBJ1-4; no reliable D call. Germline assignment: CDR1 MNHEY and CDR2 SMNVEV (reference sequence). The CDR3 contains 13 residues. DNA of the CDR3: TGTCCCACCCCAGCGGTTAGGAATGAAAAACTGTTTTTT. Amino acid sequence: CPTPAVRNEKLFF. The full variable domain, with the rest looked up from reference TRBV27 and TRBJ1-4, is EAQVTQNPRYLITVTGKKLTVTCSQNMNHEYMSWYRQDPGLGLRQIYYSMNVEVTDKGDVPEGYKVSRKEKRNFPLILESPSPNQTSLYFCPTPAVRNEKLFFGSGTQLSVL.

This clone turned up a few times. This sequence joins TRBV3-1 (or the pseudogene TRBV3-2) and TRBJ2-2, with D maybe TRBD2 (6 bases). CDR3 length: 15 residues. V gave up 0 bases and J gave up 9 bases, with 14 bases separating them. In germline, CDR1 is LGHDT, CDR2 YNNKEL (reference sequence). In DNA, the CDR3 is TGTGCCAGCAGCCAAGATAGCGGAAGGGGACGGGAGCTGTTTTTT. This gives the protein CASSQDSGRGRELFF.

The rearrangement uses TRBV5-1 and TRBJ2-5; 13 bases are a match to TRBD2. J was trimmed by 5 bases and V by 1 base; bases with no gene match: 5. The germline V gene encodes CDR1 SGHRS and CDR2 YFSETQ. This CDR3 region has 16 residues. In DNA form, the CDR3 reads TGCGCCAGCAGCTTGTCTACTAGCGGGGGGGCGGAGACCCAGTACTTC. Protein sequence: CASSLSTSGGAETQYF.

V gene TRBV6-5 combines with J gene TRBJ1-2; no firm D call. The CDR3 has 14 amino acids. Trimming removed 4 bases at V and 6 bases at J, with 15 bases between. Germline CDR1 and CDR2: MNHEY and SVGAGI. In DNA, the CDR3 is TGTGCCAGCAGTTTTACGTTGGACGGGGATGGCTACACCTTC. Amino acid sequence: CASSFTLDGDGYTF.

The rearrangement joins TRBV6-6 to TRBJ2-4; no reliable D call. The CDR3 is 14 residues long. Trimming took off 5 bases at V and 0 bases at J, with 8 bases between the two ends. Germline V gene lookup returns CDR1 MNHNY and CDR2 SVGAGI (reference sequence). The CDR3 DNA sequence: TGTGCCAGCAGTGGGCCGGTAGCCAAAAACATTCAGTACTTC. Translated: CASSGPVAKNIQYF.

The V gene is TRBV6-5, the J gene TRBJ2-2, with TRBD2 as a possible D gene (5 bases). The CDR3 runs to 15 residues. Looked up from germline, CDR1 is MNHEY and CDR2 is SVGAGI. The germline V and J ends were trimmed by 8 bases and 5 bases, with 18 bases remaining between them. For the CDR3, the DNA is TGTGCCAGCCAATCGCGGGCTTTAGTAACCGGGGAGCTGTTTTTT. It codes for CASQSRALVTGELFF.

This chain links TRBV20-1 with TRBJ1-1; no clear D. Germline CDR1 and CDR2: DFQATT and SNEGSKA (reference sequence). V lost 3 bases and J lost 4, with 15 bases in between. The CDR3 totals 14 residues. CDR3 nucleotides: TGCAGTGCTAGTTTCGGGTTAGGTCGCACTGAAGCTTTCTTT. This gives the protein CSASFGLGRTEAFF.

This chain links TRBV29-1 with TRBJ1-3; the D is unclear. The CDR3 length is 14 residues. V lost 3 bases to trimming and J lost 3 bases, with 12 bases between them. The V gene's germline CDR1 is SQVTM and CDR2 ANQGSEA. The CDR3 here is CSVEATGNGNTIYF. The CDR3 DNA follows: TGCAGCGTTGAGGCCACGGGGAATGGAAACACCATATATTTT.

The genes are TRBV3-1 (or the pseudogene TRBV3-2) and TRBJ2-1, with TRBD2 matching 8 bases. Looked up from germline, CDR1 is LGHDT and CDR2 is YNNKEL (reference sequence). The CDR3 runs to 15 residues. Unmatched junction bases numbered 9, after V lost 6 bases and J lost 5 bases. In DNA, the CDR3 is TGTGCCAGCAGTCATTATAGCGGGACCAACAATGAGCAGTTCTTC. This gives the protein CASSHYSGTNNEQFF.

The chain links TRBV7-9 to TRBJ1-1, with unresolved D. The V gene's germline CDR1 is SEHNR and CDR2 FQNEAQ (reference sequence). This CDR3 comprises 15 residues. The V end was cut by 8 bases, the J end by 3 bases, with 19 bases between. This chain's CDR3 is CASRTYRDTDTEAFF. In DNA form, the CDR3 reads TGTGCCAGCCGAACCTACCGGGATACCGACACTGAAGCTTTCTTT.

The chain is built from TRBV4-2 and TRBJ2-2, with D possibly matching TRBD1 (6 bases). The CDR3 is 17 amino acids. The germline V gene has CDR1 LGHNA and CDR2 YNFKEQ. With 0 bases removed from V and 2 bases from J, the gap between germline ends came to 13 bases. The CDR3 protein is CASSQDSQGFNTGELFF. The CDR3 nucleotides read TGTGCCAGCAGCCAAGACTCGCAGGGGTTCAACACCGGGGAGCTGTTTTTT.

CDR3 sequence reads: CASSLVWSRGGHVADTQYF. The CDR3 nucleotides read TGTGCCAGCAGCTTAGTGTGGTCTCGGGGGGGACATGTGGCAGATACGCAGTATTTT. The V and J genes are TRBV13 and TRBJ2-3; the match to TRBD2 covers 8 bases. From germline, CDR1 is PRHDT and CDR2 FYEKMQ (reference sequence). Trimming cost V 1 base and J 4 bases; bases outside gene matches: 16. The CDR3 runs to 19 residues.

The V call is TRBV5-4, the J call TRBJ1-6; no definite D call. The CDR3 sequence is 15 residues long. CDR1 is SGHNT, CDR2 YYREEE, per germline (reference sequence). Trimming cost V 2 bases and J 4 bases, with 10 bases left between them. For the CDR3, the DNA is TGTGCCAGCAGCTTACTATCGGGATATAATTCACCCCTCCACTTT. It encodes CASSLLSGYNSPLHF.

The chain recombines TRBV18 with TRBJ1-5; weak D call: TRBD1 (6 bases). The CDR3 covers 15 residues. The V gene's germline CDR1 is KGHSH and CDR2 LQKENI. V shed 3 bases and J shed 4 bases, with 13 bases lying between them. CDR3 protein: CASSPTGRANQPQHF. CDR3 DNA sequence: TGTGCCAGCTCACCTACAGGGAGAGCAAATCAGCCCCAGCATTTT.

V and J are TRBV4-3 and TRBJ1-2; D call uncertain. Germline CDR1 and CDR2: LGHNA and YSLEER. The V and J ends lost 3 bases and 8 bases respectively, with 13 bases between them. This CDR3 has 13 residues. The CDR3 region is CASSHGSGGGYTF. In DNA form, the CDR3 reads TGCGCCAGCAGCCATGGCTCCGGCGGGGGCTACACCTTC.

The rearrangement joins TRBV4-1 to TRBJ1-1; possibly TRBD1 for D (5 bases). The germline V gene has CDR1 MGHRA and CDR2 YSYEKL. The length of the CDR3 is 14 residues. Trimming removed 4 bases at V and 7 bases at J, with 16 bases between. In DNA, the CDR3 is TGCGCCAGCAGCCGTGGGGCTCTGGAGTTTGAAGCTTTCTTT. This encodes CASSRGALEFEAFF.

This chain links TRBV3-1 (or the pseudogene TRBV3-2) with TRBJ2-3; 9 nucleotides align to TRBD1. V was pared by 4 bases and J by 3 bases, with 8 bases of the junction left unmatched. There are 16 residues in the CDR3. Germline-derived CDR1 and CDR2 are LGHDT and YNNKEL (reference sequence). CDR3: CASSLTGTGKTDTQYF. The CDR3 nucleotides read TGTGCCAGCAGCCTTACCGGGACAGGGAAAACAGATACGCAGTATTTT.

There are a few counts of this clone. V and J are TRBV28 and TRBJ1-2; D unresolved. V dropped 5 bases and J dropped 0 bases, with 7 bases sitting between them. Germline V gene sequence: CDR1 MDHEN, CDR2 SYDVKM. This CDR3 region has 13 residues. CDR3 amino acids: CASSRVTNYGYTF. CDR3 bases: TGTGCCAGCAGTCGAGTGACTAACTATGGCTACACCTTC.

Worth noting for this clone: The same CDR3 arises from other DNA sequences in this sample as well. This sequence joins TRBV7-9 and TRBJ1-1; 9 positions match TRBD1. Germline CDR1 SEHNR, CDR2 FQNEAQ (reference sequence). The CDR3 spans 15 residues. J gave up 0 bases and V 4 bases, and 3 bases lay outside the gene matches. The CDR3: CASSSGQGMNTEAFF. As DNA, the CDR3 is TGTGCCAGCAGCTCGGGACAGGGAATGAACACTGAAGCTTTCTTT.

The chain combines TRBV9 with TRBJ2-1; 13 bases align to TRBD2. Germline CDR1 and CDR2: SGDLS and YYNGEE. After removal of 3 bases from V and 10 bases from J, the junction contained 10 bases not matched to a gene. The CDR3 is made up of 16 amino acids. Here the CDR3 reads CASSALTSGGAGEQFF. The CDR3 DNA is TGTGCCAGCAGCGCCTTAACTAGCGGGGGGGCCGGGGAGCAGTTCTTC.

This clone has only a few counts. The genes are TRBV12-5 and TRBJ2-7; a possible D gene is TRBD1 (6 bases). The CDR3 runs to 14 residues. Trimming cost V 6 bases and J 3 bases, with 15 bases left between them. Germline loops: CDR1 LGHNT, CDR2 FRNRAP. The DNA of the CDR3 is TGTGCTAGTGGCACAGGGATGAGCTACTACGAGCAGTACTTC. It specifies CASGTGMSYYEQYF.

The chain is built from TRBV9 and TRBJ1-5; 10 bases map to TRBD1. J was trimmed by 5 bases and V by 3 bases; bases with no gene match: 5. Germline values: CDR1 SGDLS, CDR2 YYNGEE. CDR3 length equals 15 residues. CDR3: CASSETGQGYQPQHF. In DNA, the CDR3 is TGTGCCAGCAGCGAAACGGGACAGGGGTATCAGCCCCAGCATTTT.